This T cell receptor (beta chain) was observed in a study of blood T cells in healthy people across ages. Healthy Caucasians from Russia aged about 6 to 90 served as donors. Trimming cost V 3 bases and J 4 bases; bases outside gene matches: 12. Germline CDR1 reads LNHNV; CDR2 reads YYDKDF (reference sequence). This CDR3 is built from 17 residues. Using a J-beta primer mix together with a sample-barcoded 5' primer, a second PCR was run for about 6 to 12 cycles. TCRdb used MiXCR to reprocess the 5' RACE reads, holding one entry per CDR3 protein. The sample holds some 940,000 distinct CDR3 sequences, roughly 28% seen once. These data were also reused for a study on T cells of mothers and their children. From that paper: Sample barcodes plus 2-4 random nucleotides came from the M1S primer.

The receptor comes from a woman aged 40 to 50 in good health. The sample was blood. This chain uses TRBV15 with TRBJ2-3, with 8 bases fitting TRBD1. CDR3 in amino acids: CATSRGNRGAGADTQYF. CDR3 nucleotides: TGTGCCACCAGCAGGGGCAACAGGGGGGCCGGCGCAGATACGCAGTATTTT.